Listed here is a single T cell receptor (beta chain). The antigen remains undetermined. The sample originates from a study of blood T cells in healthy people across ages. V shed 0 bases and J 9 bases; nucleotides not matched to a gene: 8. The CDR3 has 15 amino acids. CDR1 SEHNR and CDR2 FQNEAQ come from the germline V gene (reference sequence). The use of a sample-barcoded 5' primer and a J-beta primer mix characterized a second PCR of about 7 to 12 cycles. CDR3-containing paired-end reads numbering at least 2.5 million came from each sample. One entry per CDR3 protein, called by TCRdb with MiXCR from the 5' RACE reads. The table has some 860,000 distinct CDR3 sequences, about 56% seen once. Study observations and caveats: PBMCs were not sorted, which prevented a conclusive comparison of naive versus antigen-experienced cells. Long-lived donors carried more naive CD4+ cells and greater diversity than aged donors.

In each sample, at least 7 million PBMCs were isolated. The rearrangement links TRBV7-9 to TRBJ2-3, with 8 bases identical to TRBD2. Input material: blood. This receptor was identified in a man in his forties in good health. CDR3 coding DNA: TGTGCCAGCAGCTTAGCCGGGGCGGGGGGCGGCACGCAGTATTTT. Amino acid sequence: CASSLAGAGGGTQYF.